This T cell receptor (beta chain) was retrieved from a study of CD8+CD57+ T cells in acquired aplastic anemia. General study results and limits: In common between the patients and the controls were approximately 28 CD8+ CDR3 sequences.

Patients selected for sequencing had displayed CD8+CD57+ cell expansion by flow cytometry. A severe acquired aplastic anemia diagnosis applied to all patients. Patients were untreated when blood was sampled. This clonotype was counted a single time. Its matching antigen is unknown. CDR3 and TCR beta VDJ profiling relied on a genomic DNA template. One entry per CDR3 protein results from TCRdb running MiXCR on the reads. The sample lists under 200,000 distinct CDR3 sequences, approximately 48% occurring once. Trimming removed 6 bases from V and 2 bases from J; junction bases left unmatched: 10. This CDR3 contains 15 residues. Germline V lookup: CDR1 PRHDT, CDR2 FYEKMQ (reference sequence).

The receptor was isolated from a human donor with aplastic anemia. Material for sequencing was sorted CD4+, CD8+, or CD8+CD57+ T cells (not recorded which) from PBMCs. The chain links TRBV13 to TRBJ2-7; 7 bases match TRBD1. DNA of the CDR3: TGTGCCAGCAGTTACAATCCGGGACAGACCTACGAGCAGTACTTC. This sequence encodes CASSYNPGQTYEQYF.